This T cell receptor beta chain appears in the sequencing data of a study of blood T cell repertoires in COVID-19. On the study more broadly: The United States, Italy and Spain supplied acute and convalescent COVID-19 samples. T cells, B-cell-depleted T cells, or PBMCs supplied cDNA or gDNA.

How the authors handled the data: Amplifying reference gene primers gave estimates of nucleated cell counts. TCRdb's copy holds only in-frame clones and misses some; the assay was immunoSEQ multiplex PCR. V, J and clone size are taken as reported in that table, and D and trimming were inferred from the DNA itself. The sample yields a few hundred thousand clones, roughly 90% seen once. The CDR3 loop spans 14 amino acids. The clonotype was recovered from a woman aged 25 to 39 with active or convalescent COVID-19. The chain carries TRBV21-1 and TRBJ2-3; TRBD1, the table's D call, lacks a check against the DNA. TRBV21-1 is a pseudogene locus. The sequenced sample was peripheral blood. The CDR3 DNA sequence: TGTGCCAGCAAATTCCGGCAGGGATTGGATACGCAGTATTTT. This encodes CASKFRQGLDTQYF.